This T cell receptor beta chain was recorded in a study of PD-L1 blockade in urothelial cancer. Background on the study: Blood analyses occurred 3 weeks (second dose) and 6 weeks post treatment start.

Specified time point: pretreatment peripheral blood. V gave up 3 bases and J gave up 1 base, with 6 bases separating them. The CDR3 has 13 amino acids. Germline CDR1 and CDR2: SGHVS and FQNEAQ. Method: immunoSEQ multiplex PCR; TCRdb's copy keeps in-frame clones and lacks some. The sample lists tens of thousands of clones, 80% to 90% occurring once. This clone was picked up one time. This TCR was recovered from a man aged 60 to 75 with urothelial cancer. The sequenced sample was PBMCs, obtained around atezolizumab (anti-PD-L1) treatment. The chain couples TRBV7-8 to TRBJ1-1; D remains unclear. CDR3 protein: CASSFLRNTEAFF. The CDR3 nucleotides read TGTGCCAGCAGCTTTCTCAGGAACACTGAAGCTTTCTTT.